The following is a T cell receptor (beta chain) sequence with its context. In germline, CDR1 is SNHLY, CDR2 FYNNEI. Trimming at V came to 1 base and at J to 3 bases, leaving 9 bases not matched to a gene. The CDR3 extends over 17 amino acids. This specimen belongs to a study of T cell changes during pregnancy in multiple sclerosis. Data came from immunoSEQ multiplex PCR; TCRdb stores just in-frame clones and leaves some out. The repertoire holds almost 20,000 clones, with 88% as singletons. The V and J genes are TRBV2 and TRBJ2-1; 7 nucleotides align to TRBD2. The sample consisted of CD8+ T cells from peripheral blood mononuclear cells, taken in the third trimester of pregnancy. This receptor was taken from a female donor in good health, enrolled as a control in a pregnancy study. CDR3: CASSEGVGGRGYNEQFF. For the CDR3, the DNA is TGTGCCAGCAGTGAAGGAGTTGGCGGGAGAGGCTACAATGAGCAGTTCTTC.